This TCR beta chain appears in the sequencing data of a study of vaccination and CD4 T cells after COVID-19. This clonotype was counted a few times. Its antigen remains unidentified. Germline loops: CDR1 SNHLY, CDR2 FYNNEI. The ends were cut back, 5 bases at V and 2 bases at J, with 15 bases in the middle. This CDR3 spans 15 amino acids. The Oncomine TCR Beta short-read assay sequenced DNA from cultured CD4+ T cells. Each CDR3 protein gets one entry after TCRdb re-called the PCR reads with MiXCR. The table shows about 19,000 distinct CDR3 sequences, with around 42% occurring only once. Treatment in this sample: approximately nine-day PBMC culture with coronavirus spike peptide pools or control peptides (ViraFEST assay).

Sequencing was performed on cultured CD4+ T cells from blood. This TCR was sampled from a human donor with COVID-19. This chain links TRBV2 with TRBJ2-5, with a tentative D call TRBD1 (5 bases). The CDR3 loop reads CASSLRQILQETQYF. The CDR3 bases are TGTGCCAGCAGTCTTCGACAGATCCTTCAAGAGACCCAGTACTTC.